Given below is one TCR beta chain in context. With the read ending 3 residues before the CDR3 end, the germline J gene is used to fill in that end. Profiled with immunoSEQ multiplex PCR; TCRdb holds only in-frame clones, not every one. Seen in this sample are roughly 40,000 clones; the ten most common clones hold 4.8%. This specimen comes from a study of T cells in women clearing cervical HPV infection. Trimming took 1 base from V and 1 from J, leaving 8 bases between them. Germline V gene sequence: CDR1 SGHVS, CDR2 FQNEAQ. The CDR3 is 14 residues long. Source material: blood buffy coat. The sequence came from a woman between 18 and 69 years old with a cervical HPV16 infection that either progressed to CIN3+ or cleared (not recorded which). This chain links TRBV7-8 with TRBJ2-7; a possible D gene is TRBD2 (5 bases). The CDR3 DNA, read in part, is TGTGCCAGCAGCTTAGTCCGGGGATCCTACGAG. This encodes CASSLVRGSYE. The complete CDR3 reads CASSLVRGSYEQYF.